The 32 T cell receptor beta chains presented below share a single source sample, sequenced in a study of shared clonotypes between healthy human individuals. Profiling relied on immunoSEQ multiplex PCR, and the TCRdb table lists in-frame clones only, not all of them. The sample includes fewer than 650,000 clones, around 80% of them seen just once. Specimen: PBMCs. These receptor sequences come from a middle-aged woman in good health. Some clones in this sample may be carry-over from other donors' samples.

Comments on this clone: The junction differs from germline at one of its ends, possibly a read error. The chain is built from TRBV27 and TRBJ1-1; D gene unclear. Germline V lookup: CDR1 MNHEY, CDR2 SMNVEV (reference sequence). This CDR3 has 15 amino acids. The CDR3, as DNA: TGTGCCAGCAGCTTATACTCGGGCAGGAACACTGAAGCTTTCTTT. It encodes CASSLYSGRNTEAFF.

On this clone: The likely explanation is a read error, given a far larger clone one base away. The gene calls are TRBV7-9 and TRBJ2-6; D unresolved. The J call is uncertain, as TRBJ2-1 better fits the DNA end. This CDR3 contains 15 residues. The germline V gene encodes CDR1 SEHNR and CDR2 FQNEAQ (reference sequence). This CDR3 reads CASSLVPEAYNEQFF. The CDR3 nucleotides read TGCGCCAGCAGCTTAGTTCCAGAGGCCTACAATGAGCAGTTCTTC.

The rearrangement links TRBV10-3 to TRBJ2-1; 13 nucleotides agree with TRBD2. Germline lookup yields CDR1 ENHRY and CDR2 SYGVKD. There are 15 residues in the CDR3. Trimming at V came to 3 bases and at J to 9 bases, leaving 5 bases not matched to a gene. This CDR3 reads CAISERLAGGTEQFF. Here the CDR3 DNA reads TGTGCCATCAGTGAAAGACTAGCGGGAGGCACTGAGCAGTTCTTC.

V is TRBV28 and J is TRBJ2-2; 12 bases match TRBD2. The trim removed 6 bases at V and 3 bases at J, leaving 11 bases unmatched. Germline V gene data show CDR1 as MDHEN and CDR2 as SYDVKM. CDR3 length: 18 residues. The CDR3 DNA reads TGTGCCAGCAGCTACCCAAGGACTAGCGGGGTCGACACCGGGGAGCTGTTTTTT. This codes for CASSYPRTSGVDTGELFF.

V is TRBV18 and J is TRBJ2-5; 11 bases agree with TRBD2. CDR3 length: 17 amino acids. The germline CDR1 and CDR2 sequences are KGHSH and LQKENI. The ends lost 6 bases at V and 5 bases at J; junction bases unmatched: 14. The DNA for the CDR3 is TGTGCCAGCTCGGGACTAGCGGTGTTCTCAGGTGTTGAGACCCAGTACTTC. This encodes CASSGLAVFSGVETQYF.

The chain joins TRBV11-1 to TRBJ2-1, with TRBD1 matching 9 bases. Germline CDR1 and CDR2: SGHAT and FQDESV (reference sequence). J was trimmed by 4 bases and V by 6 bases; bases with no gene match: 7. This CDR3 spans 15 amino acids. Here the CDR3 reads CASSRDRGSYNEQFF. CDR3 coding DNA: TGTGCCAGCAGTCGAGACAGGGGGTCATACAATGAGCAGTTCTTC.

This clone was picked up one time. The V call is TRBV7-9, the J call TRBJ2-2; D gene uncertain. The ends were cut back, 1 base at V and 2 bases at J, with 8 bases in the middle. Germline V lookup: CDR1 SEHNR, CDR2 FQNEAQ (reference sequence). The CDR3 sequence is 15 residues long. This CDR3 is CASSLVRVNTGELFF. The CDR3 DNA reads as TGTGCCAGCAGCTTAGTCCGAGTAAACACCGGGGAGCTGTTTTTT. The variable domain in full, with the rest retrieved from reference TRBV7-9 and TRBJ2-2, is DTGVSQNPRHKITKRGQNVTFRCDPISEHNRLYWYRQTLGQGPEFLTYFQNEAQLEKSRLLSDRFSAERPKGSFSTLEIQRTEQGDSAMYLCASSLVRVNTGELFFGEGSRLTVL.

J is TRBJ1-5 and V is TRBV30; 7 nucleotides line up with TRBD1. Germline V gene lookup returns CDR1 GTSNPN and CDR2 SVGIG (reference sequence). CDR3 length equals 14 residues. V was pared by 2 bases and J by 3 bases, with 4 bases of the junction left unmatched. This chain's CDR3 is CAWSKQGNNQPQHF. The CDR3 bases are TGTGCCTGGAGTAAACAGGGGAACAATCAGCCCCAGCATTTT.

V usage is TRBV28 and J usage is TRBJ2-5, with D perhaps TRBD1 or TRBD2 (5 bases each). Looked up from germline, CDR1 is MDHEN and CDR2 is SYDVKM. The CDR3 loop spans 15 amino acids. The V gene lost 3 bases and the J gene lost 5 bases, with 16 bases spanning the gap. CDR3 nucleotide sequence: TGTGCCAGCAGTTTTGCAGGGTCGGGGACGGAGACCCAGTACTTC. Translated: CASSFAGSGTETQYF. The variable domain in full, with the rest retrieved from reference TRBV28 and TRBJ2-5, is DVKVTQSSRYLVKRTGEKVFLECVQDMDHENMFWYRQDPGLGLRLIYFSYDVKMKEKGDIPEGYSVSREKKERFSLILESASTNQTSMYLCASSFAGSGTETQYFGPGTRLLVL.

A single count supports this clone. The chain couples TRBV5-6 to TRBJ2-6; D remains unclear. The CDR3 is 16 amino acids. V was clipped by 1 base and J by 4 bases, with 12 bases between them. Germline V gene sequence: CDR1 SGHDT, CDR2 YYEEEE. CDR3 sequence reads: CASSLRVSTGANVLTF. The CDR3 DNA reads TGTGCCAGCAGCTTGAGGGTCAGTACGGGGGCCAACGTCCTGACTTTC. Full variable domain (missing parts from reference TRBV5-6 and TRBJ2-6): DAGVTQSPTHLIKTRGQQVTLRCSPKSGHDTVSWYQQALGQGPQFIFQYYEEEERQRGNFPDRFSGHQFPNYSSELNVNALLLGDSALYLCASSLRVSTGANVLTFGAGSRLTVL.

The CDR3 DNA is TGTGCCACCAGCAGAGAAAGCGGGAGCTCAGATACGCAGTATTTT. Translation: CATSRESGSSDTQYF. V and J are TRBV15 and TRBJ2-3, with 8 positions matching TRBD2. The CDR3 is 15 amino acids. J lost 4 bases, V lost 0 bases, and 3 bases had no gene match. Germline assignment: CDR1 LNHNV and CDR2 YYDKDF (reference sequence).

A few counts support this clone. The gene calls are TRBV5-8 and TRBJ2-1; weak D call: TRBD2 (6 bases). Between the trimmed V and J ends, which lost 4 bases and 9 bases, there was a span of 20 bases. Germline CDR1 SGHTS, CDR2 YDEGEE. The CDR3 extends over 15 amino acids. The CDR3: CASSPWNREKGEQFF. The CDR3, as DNA: TGTGCCAGCAGCCCGTGGAATCGGGAGAAGGGTGAGCAGTTCTTC.

This chain joins TRBV7-2 and TRBJ2-1; the D call may be TRBD1 or TRBD2 (6 bases each). Trimming shortened V by 3 bases and J by 8 bases, and 17 bases separated the two germline ends. The CDR3 loop spans 15 amino acids. The germline V gene has CDR1 SGHTA and CDR2 FQGNSA. Here the CDR3 reads CASSFELAKGDEQFF. CDR3 DNA sequence: TGTGCCAGCAGCTTTGAACTAGCAAAGGGGGATGAGCAGTTCTTC.

The rearrangement joins TRBV14 to TRBJ2-7; maybe TRBD1 (6 bases). CDR3 length: 16 amino acids. Deletions cut 5 bases from V and 2 bases from J, with 19 bases between. Germline loops: CDR1 SGHDN, CDR2 FVKESK. CDR3 DNA sequence: TGTGCCAGCAGCGCAGCTGCAGGACAGTTCCCCTACGAGCAGTACTTC. It codes for CASSAAAGQFPYEQYF.

This rearrangement joins TRBV25-1 to TRBJ2-5; TRBD2 matches at 13 bases. The CDR3 spans 16 residues. Germline V gene sequence: CDR1 MGHDK, CDR2 SYGVNS. The V gene end was trimmed by 3 bases and the J gene end by 3 bases; junction bases not matched to a gene: 4. The CDR3 region is CASSEPGLAGKETQYF. The DNA of the CDR3 is TGTGCCAGCAGTGAGCCGGGACTAGCGGGGAAAGAGACCCAGTACTTC.

The chain recombines TRBV2 with TRBJ2-7; 11 nucleotides agree with TRBD2. Per germline, CDR1 SNHLY and CDR2 FYNNEI. The CDR3 length is 15 residues. J was trimmed by 2 bases and V by 10 bases; bases with no gene match: 10. The CDR3 spells CAIPGASGRPYEQYF. The CDR3 DNA is TGTGCCATACCCGGGGCTAGCGGGAGGCCCTACGAGCAGTACTTC.

The V and J genes are TRBV6-1 and TRBJ1-5; D ambiguous. With 2 bases removed from V and 4 bases from J, the gap between germline ends came to 9 bases. Germline assignment: CDR1 MNHNS and CDR2 SASEGT. CDR3 length equals 14 residues. CDR3 amino acids: CASSERMGNQPQHF. CDR3 bases: TGTGCCAGCAGTGAAAGAATGGGTAATCAGCCCCAGCATTTT.

The chain joins TRBV28 to TRBJ2-1, with TRBD1 identical over 8 bases. CDR3 length equals 16 residues. V shed 0 bases and J 4 bases; nucleotides not matched to a gene: 5. From germline, CDR1 is MDHEN and CDR2 SYDVKM. CDR3: CASSLWTGTGYNEQFF. Written as DNA, the CDR3 is TGTGCCAGCAGTTTATGGACCGGGACAGGTTACAATGAGCAGTTCTTC.

This clone was seen only a few times. The chain combines TRBV2 with TRBJ2-2; D is possibly TRBD1 (5 bases). Germline CDR1 SNHLY, CDR2 FYNNEI. V was trimmed by 4 bases and J by 1 base, leaving 13 bases between them. The CDR3 length is 16 residues. The CDR3 DNA reads as TGTGCCAGCAGTGCTACGTTTACAGGGAACACCGGGGAGCTGTTTTTT. Its translation is CASSATFTGNTGELFF.

This chain links TRBV18 with TRBJ2-1; TRBD2 aligns across 9 bases. This CDR3 has 14 amino acids. Losses at the gene ends were 5 bases for V and 9 bases for J; bases not matched to a gene: 8. Germline CDR1 is KGHSH and CDR2 is LQKENI. The CDR3 reads CASSSVAGVSEQFF. DNA of the CDR3: TGTGCCAGCTCATCGGTAGCGGGAGTTAGTGAGCAGTTCTTC.

The table lists this clone with a count of one. This chain uses TRBV6-5 with TRBJ2-2; 7 bases align to TRBD2. Germline V gives CDR1 MNHEY, CDR2 SVGAGI. Unmatched junction bases numbered 4, after V lost 0 bases and J lost 6 bases. The CDR3 contains 15 residues. The CDR3 loop is CASSYSSSGAGELFF. The CDR3, as DNA: TGTGCCAGCAGTTACTCGTCCAGCGGGGCCGGGGAGCTGTTTTTT.

The genes are TRBV18 and TRBJ1-1; D possibly corresponds to TRBD1 (5 bases). Trimming cost V 6 bases and J 0 bases, with 11 bases left between them. From germline, CDR1 is KGHSH and CDR2 LQKENI. The CDR3 is made up of 14 amino acids. The CDR3 protein is CASSPGHLNTEAFF. The CDR3 nucleotides are TGTGCCAGCTCGCCCGGACACTTGAACACTGAAGCTTTCTTT.

The rearrangement joins TRBV18 to TRBJ2-7; TRBD1 might be the D (5 bases). This CDR3 has 14 residues. CDR1 and CDR2 (germline): KGHSH, LQKENI. V lost 3 bases, J lost 8 bases, and 17 bases lay in between. As DNA, the CDR3 is TGTGCCAGCTCACCTACCCAGGGCGCCGTCCAGCAGTACTTC. Its protein is CASSPTQGAVQQYF.

This chain connects TRBV28 to TRBJ2-1; the match to TRBD1 covers 7 bases. J was trimmed by 6 bases and V by 5 bases; bases with no gene match: 10. Germline loops: CDR1 MDHEN, CDR2 SYDVKM. This CDR3 is 15 amino acids long. The CDR3 bases are TGTGCCAGCAGTATTTACAGGGGAACTCGCAATGAGCAGTTCTTC. It encodes CASSIYRGTRNEQFF. The full variable domain, rest sourced from reference TRBV28 and TRBJ2-1, is DVKVTQSSRYLVKRTGEKVFLECVQDMDHENMFWYRQDPGLGLRLIYFSYDVKMKEKGDIPEGYSVSREKKERFSLILESASTNQTSMYLCASSIYRGTRNEQFFGPGTRLTVL.

The chain carries TRBV29-1 and TRBJ1-4; TRBD1 agrees at 7 bases. This CDR3 has 15 residues. V was clipped by 7 bases and J by 5 bases; unmatched bases: 13. Looked up from germline, CDR1 is SQVTM and CDR2 is ANQGSEA. The CDR3 DNA is TGCAGCGCAAAAAGGGGGGGACAGACGAATGAAAAACTGTTTTTT. It specifies CSAKRGGQTNEKLFF.

On this clone: One end of the junction varies from germline; a read error may be responsible. The sample contains more than one DNA sequence encoding this CDR3. V is TRBV7-2 and J is TRBJ2-7, with 8 bases that match TRBD1. Germline V gene data show CDR1 as SGHTA and CDR2 as FQGNSA. The CDR3 consists of 15 residues. CDR3 sequence: CASSLTGTGPYEQYF. DNA of the CDR3: TGTGCTAGCAGCCTGACCGGGACAGGTCCCTACGAGCAGTACTTC.

On this clone itself: A much more abundant neighbour one base away suggests this may be a read error. The J gene is TRBJ1-1, the V gene TRBV7-3; D remains unclear. Trimming left V 7 bases short and J 0 bases short, with 12 bases between. Germline V CDR1 and CDR2: SGHTA, FQGTGA. The CDR3 sequence is 14 residues long. CDR3 in DNA: TGTGCCAGCAACATCGGACGGTTGAACACTGAAGCTTTCTTT. Amino acid sequence: CASNIGRLNTEAFF. Full variable domain (outside the CDR3, taken from reference TRBV7-3 and TRBJ1-1): GAGVSQTPSNKVTEKGKYVELRCDPISGHTALYWYRQSLGQGPEFLIYFQGTGAADDSGLPNDRFFAVRPEGSVSTLKIQRTERGDSAVYLCASNIGRLNTEAFFGQGTRLTVV.

The chain has TRBV18 and TRBJ1-4; 7 positions match TRBD1. Trimming removed 6 bases from V and 14 bases from J; junction bases left unmatched: 12. This CDR3 is 13 amino acids long. Germline V gives CDR1 KGHSH, CDR2 LQKENI. CDR3 DNA sequence: TGTGCCAGCTCGCAGCAAGGGGACAGTTGGCTGTTTTTT. It yields the protein CASSQQGDSWLFF. Full variable domain (outside the CDR3, taken from reference TRBV18 and TRBJ1-4): NAGVMQNPRHLVRRRGQEARLRCSPMKGHSHVYWYRQLPEEGLKFMVYLQKENIIDESGMPKERFSAEFPKEGPSILRIQQVVRGDSAAYFCASSQQGDSWLFFGSGTQLSVL.

This clone came up many times. The V call is TRBV27, the J call TRBJ2-1; D may be TRBD2 (5 bases). The CDR3 spans 14 residues. The V gene's germline CDR1 is MNHEY and CDR2 SMNVEV (reference sequence). V dropped 4 bases and J dropped 3 bases, with 10 bases sitting between them. This CDR3 is CASSSQGGYNEQFF. The CDR3 DNA sequence: TGTGCCAGCAGTTCCCAAGGAGGCTACAATGAGCAGTTCTTC.

This clone was counted only a few times. J is TRBJ2-7 and V is TRBV2; 9 positions match TRBD2. With 7 bases clipped from V and 7 bases from J, the junction kept 14 bases outside the gene matches. CDR3 length equals 15 residues. Germline assignment: CDR1 SNHLY and CDR2 FYNNEI. The CDR3 bases are TGTGCCAGCACCCTGACTCCAGCGGGAGGCCAAGAGCAGTACTTC. Protein sequence: CASTLTPAGGQEQYF.

The chain has TRBV5-4 and TRBJ2-1, with TRBD2 identical over 8 bases. V shed 0 bases and J 3 bases; nucleotides not matched to a gene: 5. This CDR3 has 16 amino acids. The germline CDR1 and CDR2 sequences are SGHNT and YYREEE (reference sequence). The CDR3 nucleotides are TGTGCCAGCAGCTTGGAGCCAGCGGGAGACTACAATGAGCAGTTCTTC. Amino acid sequence: CASSLEPAGDYNEQFF. The entire variable domain, with the rest obtained from reference TRBV5-4 and TRBJ2-1, is as follows: ETGVTQSPTHLIKTRGQQVTLRCSSQSGHNTVSWYQQALGQGPQFIFQYYREEENGRGNFPPRFSGLQFPNYSSELNVNALELDDSALYLCASSLEPAGDYNEQFFGPGTRLTVL.

V usage is TRBV18 and J usage is TRBJ2-3; TRBD1 is a possible D gene (6 bases). V lost 1 base to trimming and J lost 2 bases, with 7 bases between them. This CDR3 region has 14 residues. CDR1 is KGHSH, CDR2 LQKENI, per germline. Here the CDR3 reads CASSPRDNTDTQYF. The CDR3 DNA follows: TGTGCCAGCTCACCACGGGACAACACAGATACGCAGTATTTT.